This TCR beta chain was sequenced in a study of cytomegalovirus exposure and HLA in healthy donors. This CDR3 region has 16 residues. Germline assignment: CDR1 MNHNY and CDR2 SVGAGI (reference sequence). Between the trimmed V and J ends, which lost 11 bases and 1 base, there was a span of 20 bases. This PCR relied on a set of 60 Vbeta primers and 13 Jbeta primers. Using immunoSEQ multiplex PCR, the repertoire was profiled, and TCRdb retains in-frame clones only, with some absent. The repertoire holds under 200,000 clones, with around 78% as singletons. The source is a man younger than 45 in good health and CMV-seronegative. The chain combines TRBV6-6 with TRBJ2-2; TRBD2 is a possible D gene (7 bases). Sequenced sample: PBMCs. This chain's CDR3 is CASRGGLAENTGELFF. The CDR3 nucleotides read TGTGCCTCACGAGGGGGGCTAGCGGAGAACACCGGGGAGCTGTTTTTT.